This T cell receptor (beta chain) was obtained from a study of blood T cell repertoires in COVID-19. Study details: Acute-phase and convalescent COVID-19 samples originated in the United States, Italy and Spain.

Sequencing used immunoSEQ multiplex PCR; TCRdb keeps in-frame clones, though not all of them. The profile shows approximately 220,000 clones, roughly 83% of them singletons. Germline trimming cut 0 bases from V and 3 bases from J; bases unmatched to any gene: 6. The CDR3 has 17 residues. From germline, CDR1 is LGHNA and CDR2 YSLEER. The specimen was peripheral blood. This TCR derives from a man in his forties with acute or convalescent COVID-19. The rearrangement links TRBV4-3 to TRBJ1-5; 9 bases line up with TRBD1. The CDR3 is CASSQDWRDRANQPQHF. CDR3 sequence (DNA): TGCGCCAGCAGCCAAGATTGGAGGGACAGGGCCAATCAGCCCCAGCATTTT.